The entry below describes one TCR beta chain. What it recognizes is unknown. The data stem from a study of molecular identifiers for immune sequencing clone quantification. It was with previously described methods and listed TCR primers that bulk TCR libraries were made. TCRdb ran MiXCR on the PCR reads and lists one entry per CDR3 protein. The sample consists of tens of thousands of distinct CDR3 sequences, over 15% of them appearing once. Libraries of naive CD8 cells were prepared from about 20,000 to 1,000,000 sorted cells using 10%, 30% or 50% RNA. Study findings and constraints: It was shown that clones above 20 RNA copies held over 98% of effector molecules, but under 1% in naive cells.

The length of the CDR3 is 14 residues. Unmatched junction bases numbered 8, after V lost 7 bases and J lost 4 bases. Germline V lookup: CDR1 SGHDT, CDR2 YYEEEE. V usage is TRBV5-6 and J usage is TRBJ2-1; 7 bases are a match to TRBD2. The source material was naive CD8+ T cells from blood, with Jurkat cell RNA spiked in. The subset was: FACS-sorted CD8+CD4-CCR7+CD45RA+ naive T cells. The TCR was taken from a human donor in good health. Some libraries in this study had Jurkat cell RNA spiked in. The CDR3 sequence is CASVLAGGYNEQFF. The CDR3 region has the DNA TGTGCCAGCGTCTTAGCGGGTGGTTACAATGAGCAGTTCTTC. Complete variable domain (other parts from reference TRBV5-6 and TRBJ2-1): DAGVTQSPTHLIKTRGQQVTLRCSPKSGHDTVSWYQQALGQGPQFIFQYYEEEERQRGNFPDRFSGHQFPNYSSELNVNALLLGDSALYLCASVLAGGYNEQFFGPGTRLTVL.